This T cell receptor beta chain was sequenced for a study of blood T cell repertoires in COVID-19. Background on the study: Some COVID-19 samples were acute and others convalescent; all came from the United States, Italy and Spain. T cells, B-cell-depleted T cells, or PBMCs supplied cDNA or gDNA.

CDR1 LNHDA and CDR2 SQIVND come from the germline V gene (reference sequence). The CDR3 consists of 12 residues. The V gene end was trimmed by 6 bases and the J gene end by 4 bases; junction bases not matched to a gene: 3. Study processing details: Cell counts per sample came from amplifying reference gene primers. Assay: immunoSEQ multiplex PCR; the TCRdb copy retains only in-frame clones and omits some. V and J calls and clone size are as listed in that table; D and trimming were resolved from the DNA. The data show under 300,000 clones, with roughly 82% seen just once and more than 1.2% held by the top ten.

Material for sequencing was peripheral blood. V usage is TRBV19 and J usage is TRBJ2-7; 7 positions match TRBD2. The clonotype comes from a woman between 40 and 50 years old who had recovered from COVID-19. The CDR3 region has the DNA TGTGCCAGTAGGGGGGAGGGGTACGAGCAGTACTTC. Encoded protein: CASRGEGYEQYF.